These 32 T cell receptor beta chains share one sample of origin, sequenced in a study of cytomegalovirus exposure and HLA in healthy donors. The PCR ran on 60 Vbeta and 13 Jbeta primers. The method was immunoSEQ multiplex PCR; TCRdb's version includes in-frame clones alone and lacks a portion of them. Counted here are 110,000 or so clones, 60% to 80% occurring once; the ten biggest clones make up 7.5% to 9%. Sequencing was done on a sample of PBMCs. These receptors were taken from a young man in good health and CMV-seropositive.

Comment on this clone: Different DNA sequences within this sample yield the same CDR3. The CDR3 coding sequence is TGCGCCAGCAGCTTTGACAGGGAGACCCAGTACTTC. Translating it yields CASSFDRETQYF. The gene calls are TRBV5-1 and TRBJ2-5; TRBD1 might be the D (6 bases). Trimming took 2 bases from V and 5 from J, leaving 7 bases between them. This CDR3 has 12 residues. CDR1 and CDR2 from the germline V gene are SGHRS and YFSETQ.

In its sample, this clone was seen once. CDR3 protein: CSAALAPYNEQFF. In nucleotides, the CDR3 is TGCAGCGCGGCCCTAGCTCCCTACAATGAGCAGTTCTTC. The chain employs TRBV29-1 and TRBJ2-1; a weak D match, TRBD2 (5 bases). V lost 7 bases, J lost 2 bases, and 12 bases lay in between. CDR3 length: 13 amino acids. The germline gives CDR1 SQVTM, CDR2 ANQGSEA.

This clone has just a few counts. The chain carries TRBV7-3 and TRBJ2-5; 10 nucleotides align to TRBD2. Losses at the gene ends were 5 bases for V and 5 bases for J; bases not matched to a gene: 14. The CDR3 length is 17 residues. CDR1 and CDR2 (germline): SGHTA, FQGTGA. CDR3 region: CASSLRTSGLLGETQYF. For the CDR3, the DNA is TGTGCCAGCAGCCTCAGGACTAGCGGTCTTTTAGGGGAGACCCAGTACTTC. Full variable domain (remainder filled in from reference TRBV7-3 and TRBJ2-5): GAGVSQTPSNKVTEKGKYVELRCDPISGHTALYWYRQSLGQGPEFLIYFQGTGAADDSGLPNDRFFAVRPEGSVSTLKIQRTERGDSAVYLCASSLRTSGLLGETQYFGPGTRLLVL.

The rearrangement links TRBV19 to TRBJ1-2; D remains unclear. This CDR3 has 15 residues. Between the trimmed V and J ends, which lost 4 bases and 7 bases, there was a span of 19 bases. The germline gives CDR1 LNHDA, CDR2 SQIVND (reference sequence). CDR3: CASSRSTGGLGGYTF. In nucleotides, the CDR3 is TGTGCCAGTAGTAGGTCGACCGGCGGCTTAGGTGGCTACACCTTC.

CDR3 loop: CASSLGWTGGNNYGYTF. The CDR3 DNA reads as TGCGCCAGCAGCCTGGGTTGGACAGGGGGAAATAACTATGGCTACACCTTC. The chain joins TRBV5-1 to TRBJ1-2; 10 positions match TRBD1. CDR3 length equals 17 residues. Germline lookup yields CDR1 SGHRS and CDR2 YFSETQ. V shed 4 bases and J 1 base; nucleotides not matched to a gene: 10. Using reference TRBV5-1 and TRBJ1-2 for the parts outside the CDR3, the full variable domain is KAGVTQTPRYLIKTRGQQVTLSCSPISGHRSVSWYQQTPGQGLQFLFEYFSETQRNKGNFPGRFSGRQFSNSRSEMNVSTLELGDSALYLCASSLGWTGGNNYGYTFGSGTRLTVV.

The V call is TRBV5-4, the J call TRBJ1-2; possible D gene TRBD1, 6 bases. Germline CDR1 SGHNT, CDR2 YYREEE (reference sequence). V was clipped by 0 bases and J by 6 bases, with 12 bases between them. The CDR3 totals 14 residues. Here the CDR3 reads CASSLVGGAHGYTF. The CDR3 DNA reads TGTGCCAGCAGCTTGGTTGGGGGGGCTCATGGCTACACCTTC.

The CDR3 sequence: CASRIRGDSSYEQYF. CDR3 in DNA: TGTGCCAGCAGAATCCGTGGCGACAGCTCCTACGAGCAGTACTTC. The V gene is TRBV11-2, the J gene TRBJ2-7, with D perhaps matching TRBD1 (5 bases). Germline lookup yields CDR1 SGHAT and CDR2 FQNNGV. This CDR3 region has 15 residues. The ends were cut back, 6 bases at V and 0 bases at J, with 15 bases in the middle.

This sequence joins TRBV28 and TRBJ2-3; D is perhaps TRBD2 (7 bases). Trimming took off 5 bases at V and 2 bases at J, with 14 bases between the two ends. Per germline, CDR1 MDHEN and CDR2 SYDVKM. This CDR3 is 15 amino acids long. The CDR3 is CASSPGGPNTDTQYF. The CDR3 DNA is TGTGCCAGCAGTCCCGGGGGGCCTAACACAGATACGCAGTATTTT.

This chain uses TRBV5-6 with TRBJ2-7, with D perhaps matching TRBD2 (5 bases). V lost 4 bases and J 2 bases, leaving 13 bases between the germline ends. There are 14 residues in the CDR3. Germline V gene data show CDR1 as SGHDT and CDR2 as YYEEEE. The CDR3 protein is CASSRGAFTYEQYV. The CDR3 DNA is TGTGCCAGCAGCCGGGGAGCCTTTACCTACGAGCAGTACGTC.

The chain couples TRBV28 to TRBJ1-5; the match to TRBD1 covers 9 bases. Germline CDR1 MDHEN, CDR2 SYDVKM. The CDR3 contains 15 residues. V lost 5 bases, J lost 4 bases, and 6 bases stayed unmatched. CDR3 bases: TGTGCCAGCAGTCTGACGACAGGGGGGAATCAGCCCCAGCATTTT. This sequence encodes CASSLTTGGNQPQHF. The complete variable domain, with remaining parts taken from reference TRBV28 and TRBJ1-5, reads DVKVTQSSRYLVKRTGEKVFLECVQDMDHENMFWYRQDPGLGLRLIYFSYDVKMKEKGDIPEGYSVSREKKERFSLILESASTNQTSMYLCASSLTTGGNQPQHFGDGTRLSIL.

The chain recombines TRBV19 with TRBJ2-4; TRBD1 aligns across 8 bases. The CDR3 is 16 residues long. Germline V lookup: CDR1 LNHDA, CDR2 SQIVND (reference sequence). Trimming cost V 6 bases and J 6 bases; bases outside gene matches: 13. The CDR3 DNA reads as TGTGCCAGTAGCCCCAATCGACAGGGGTCGGGAAACATTCAGTACTTC. This sequence encodes CASSPNRQGSGNIQYF.

This sequence joins TRBV27 and TRBJ1-2; D may be TRBD1 (6 bases). Deletions cut 10 bases from V and 3 bases from J, with 21 bases between. The CDR3 extends over 15 amino acids. CDR1 and CDR2 from the germline V gene are MNHEY and SMNVEV (reference sequence). CDR3 nucleotide sequence: TGTGCCACCCGCCGCCATCAGGACAGAGACTATGGCTACACCTTC. Encoded protein: CATRRHQDRDYGYTF.

This sequence joins TRBV2 and TRBJ2-1, with TRBD1 matching over 10 bases. The ends lost 6 bases at V and 5 bases at J; junction bases unmatched: 1. The CDR3 spans 13 residues. Germline CDR1 is SNHLY and CDR2 is FYNNEI. The CDR3 spells CASRTGGHNEQFF. DNA for the CDR3: TGTGCCAGCAGGACAGGGGGCCACAATGAGCAGTTCTTC.

The gene calls are TRBV15 and TRBJ1-2, with D perhaps TRBD1 (6 bases). V was pared by 1 base and J by 6 bases, with 21 bases between. CDR1 is LNHNV and CDR2 is YYDKDF in the germline V gene (reference sequence). The CDR3 covers 17 residues. The CDR3 is CATSRVPMNRDRDGYTF. In DNA form, the CDR3 reads TGTGCCACCAGCAGAGTACCAATGAACAGGGATAGGGATGGCTACACCTTC. Looking up the rest from reference TRBV15 and TRBJ1-2 gives the full variable domain: DAMVIQNPRYQVTQFGKPVTLSCSQTLNHNVMYWYQQKSSQAPKLLFHYYDKDFNNEADTPDNFQSRRPNTSFCFLDIRSPGLGDTAMYLCATSRVPMNRDRDGYTFGSGTRLTVV.

The rearrangement links TRBV7-2 to TRBJ1-6, with D tentatively TRBD1 (5 bases). Trimming left V 5 bases short and J 7 bases short, with 21 bases between. This CDR3 region has 17 residues. Germline CDR1 is SGHTA and CDR2 is FQGNSA. The CDR3 protein is CASSPRGGRRVNSPLHF. The CDR3, as DNA: TGTGCCAGCAGCCCCCGGGGCGGGAGGCGGGTGAATTCACCCCTCCACTTT.

This rearrangement joins TRBV5-1 to TRBJ1-6, with D perhaps matching TRBD1 (5 bases). Trimming took 5 bases from V and 8 from J, leaving 20 bases between them. CDR3 size: 16 residues. CDR1 SGHRS and CDR2 YFSETQ come from the germline V gene. CDR3 sequence (DNA): TGCGCCAGCAGACGGACCCGGTCCCGGGGGGATTCACCCCTCCACTTT. Its translation is CASRRTRSRGDSPLHF. Looking up the rest from reference TRBV5-1 and TRBJ1-6 gives the full variable domain: KAGVTQTPRYLIKTRGQQVTLSCSPISGHRSVSWYQQTPGQGLQFLFEYFSETQRNKGNFPGRFSGRQFSNSRSEMNVSTLELGDSALYLCASRRTRSRGDSPLHFGNGTRLTVT.

The genes are TRBV6-5 and TRBJ1-2, with D uncertain. The germline gives CDR1 MNHEY, CDR2 SVGAGI. The ends were cut back, 3 bases at V and 8 bases at J, with 19 bases in the middle. CDR3 length equals 15 residues. CDR3 loop: CASSYAPPSGKGYTF. In DNA form, the CDR3 reads TGTGCCAGCAGTTATGCCCCCCCGTCGGGAAAAGGCTACACCTTC.

This clone appeared a few times. The DNA of the CDR3 is TGCAGCGTCTCATGGTTCGGAAACAGGGGGCGTGAAGCTTTCTTT. Its protein product is CSVSWFGNRGREAFF. This rearrangement joins TRBV29-1 to TRBJ1-1; 9 bases line up with TRBD1. The CDR3 has 15 amino acids. The V and J ends lost 6 bases and 7 bases, in that order; junction bases with no gene match: 15. Germline CDR1 reads SQVTM; CDR2 reads ANQGSEA.

This rearrangement joins TRBV15 to TRBJ2-7; 8 bases agree with TRBD1. The germline V gene has CDR1 LNHNV and CDR2 YYDKDF (reference sequence). V gave up 3 bases and J gave up 3 bases; unmatched junction bases: 1. The length of the CDR3 is 13 residues. The CDR3 sequence is CATSSGTGYEQYF. The DNA for the CDR3 is TGTGCCACCAGCAGCGGGACAGGCTACGAGCAGTACTTC.

The gene calls are TRBV12-5 and TRBJ2-3; possible D gene TRBD2, 6 bases. Trimming shortened V by 6 bases and J by 5 bases, and 15 bases separated the two germline ends. This CDR3 has 14 residues. Germline V gives CDR1 LGHNT, CDR2 FRNRAP. CDR3 nucleotides: TGTGCTAGTGGACTCGGGAGCGCCAGAGATACGCAGTATTTT. Amino acids: CASGLGSARDTQYF.

The genes are TRBV6-1 and TRBJ2-2; 12 nucleotides line up with TRBD2. Looked up from germline, CDR1 is MNHNS and CDR2 is SASEGT. The J segment lost 6 bases and the V segment lost 2 bases, leaving 1 base of the junction unmatched. This CDR3 has 15 residues. For the CDR3, the DNA is TGTGCCAGCAGTGAATCTAGCGGGGGGGCCGGGGAGCTGTTTTTT. Translated, it gives CASSESSGGAGELFF.

This clone was observed once. This sequence joins TRBV11-2 and TRBJ2-2, with D unresolved. This CDR3 has 13 residues. V was trimmed by 0 bases and J by 5 bases, leaving 4 bases between them. The germline V gene encodes CDR1 SGHAT and CDR2 FQNNGV. This chain's CDR3 is CASSLDRTGELFF. The CDR3 nucleotides are TGTGCCAGCAGCTTAGATCGTACCGGGGAGCTGTTTTTT.

A few counts support this clone. The chain carries TRBV10-1 and TRBJ1-5; possible D gene TRBD1, 6 bases. The V gene lost 0 bases and the J gene lost 2 bases, with 8 bases spanning the gap. Per the germline V gene, CDR1 is WNHNN and CDR2 is SYGVQD (reference sequence). CDR3 size: 15 residues. The CDR3 spells CASSESGAGNQPQHF. The CDR3 coding sequence is TGCGCCAGCAGTGAGTCGGGGGCCGGCAATCAGCCCCAGCATTTT.

This chain uses TRBV5-1 with TRBJ2-3; a possible D gene is TRBD2 (5 bases). Per germline, CDR1 SGHRS and CDR2 YFSETQ. This CDR3 has 16 residues. V was cut by 0 bases and J by 0 bases, with 11 bases left in between. CDR3 amino acids: CASSLAVRGSTDTQYF. The CDR3 coding sequence is TGCGCCAGCAGCTTGGCCGTTCGAGGGAGCACAGATACGCAGTATTTT. The whole variable domain, filled in from reference TRBV5-1 and TRBJ2-3, reads KAGVTQTPRYLIKTRGQQVTLSCSPISGHRSVSWYQQTPGQGLQFLFEYFSETQRNKGNFPGRFSGRQFSNSRSEMNVSTLELGDSALYLCASSLAVRGSTDTQYFGPGTRLTVL.

This sequence joins TRBV2 and TRBJ1-4, with D hard to call. The V gene lost 8 bases and the J gene lost 9 bases, with 16 bases spanning the gap. Germline values: CDR1 SNHLY, CDR2 FYNNEI. The CDR3 spans 13 residues. The CDR3 DNA is TGTGCCAGCTTTCCACATGAGGAAAAAAAACTGTTTTTT. Translation: CASFPHEEKKLFF.

The chain employs TRBV7-9 and TRBJ2-1, with D tentatively TRBD2 (5 bases). The V and J ends lost 5 bases and 2 bases respectively, with 10 bases between them. The germline CDR1 and CDR2 sequences are SEHNR and FQNEAQ (reference sequence). CDR3 length equals 14 residues. In DNA, the CDR3 is TGTGCCAGCAGCCCACGGGGAACCTACAATGAGCAGTTCTTC. Translated: CASSPRGTYNEQFF.

The chain links TRBV15 to TRBJ1-2; a possible D gene is TRBD1 (6 bases). This CDR3 comprises 15 residues. V shed 6 bases and J shed 3 bases, with 17 bases lying between them. Germline lookup yields CDR1 LNHNV and CDR2 YYDKDF (reference sequence). CDR3 amino acids: CATSKTQGFHYGYTF. CDR3 sequence (DNA): TGTGCCACCAGTAAGACTCAGGGGTTCCACTATGGCTACACCTTC.

The chain uses TRBV5-6 and TRBJ2-7; D is ambiguous. The CDR3 totals 14 residues. Germline V gene lookup returns CDR1 SGHDT and CDR2 YYEEEE. V was trimmed by 5 bases and J by 5 bases, leaving 17 bases between them. CDR3 sequence reads: CASRPGKSRHEQYF. CDR3 sequence (DNA): TGTGCCAGCAGACCGGGTAAATCGCGCCACGAGCAGTACTTC.

The chain employs TRBV29-1 and TRBJ2-5, with 8 bases lining up with TRBD2. The CDR3 runs to 13 residues. The junction had 8 bases not matched to a gene; V was cut back by 7 bases and J by 4 bases. Germline values: CDR1 SQVTM, CDR2 ANQGSEA. CDR3 loop: CSAQGLDGETQYF. Written as DNA, the CDR3 is TGCAGCGCCCAGGGACTAGATGGAGAGACCCAGTACTTC.

Remarks on this clone: The same CDR3 arises from other DNA sequences in this sample as well. The CDR3, as DNA: TGTGCCAGCAGTTTCGACAGGCTCAATACCGGGGAGCTGTTTTTT. It codes for CASSFDRLNTGELFF. The V call is TRBV27, the J call TRBJ2-2, with D tentatively TRBD1 (6 bases). Per germline, CDR1 MNHEY and CDR2 SMNVEV (reference sequence). V lost 3 bases and J lost 5, with 13 bases in between. There are 15 residues in the CDR3.

This clone was observed a handful of times. The chain employs TRBV29-1 and TRBJ2-7; TRBD1 matches 9 bases. This CDR3 spans 13 amino acids. Trimming cost V 5 bases and J 6 bases; bases outside gene matches: 8. From germline, CDR1 is SQVTM and CDR2 ANQGSEA. This CDR3 is CSVSTGGHLEQYF. The CDR3 DNA reads TGCAGCGTTAGCACAGGGGGCCACCTCGAGCAGTACTTC.

The chain is built from TRBV2 and TRBJ2-3, with 9 bases lining up with TRBD1. There are 18 residues in the CDR3. The germline V gene encodes CDR1 SNHLY and CDR2 FYNNEI. V lost 5 bases, J lost 3 bases, and 15 bases stayed unmatched. In nucleotides, the CDR3 is TGTGCCAGCAGTCAATCGAGAACAGGGGGCCAGGGGACAGATACGCAGTATTTT. It translates to CASSQSRTGGQGTDTQYF.